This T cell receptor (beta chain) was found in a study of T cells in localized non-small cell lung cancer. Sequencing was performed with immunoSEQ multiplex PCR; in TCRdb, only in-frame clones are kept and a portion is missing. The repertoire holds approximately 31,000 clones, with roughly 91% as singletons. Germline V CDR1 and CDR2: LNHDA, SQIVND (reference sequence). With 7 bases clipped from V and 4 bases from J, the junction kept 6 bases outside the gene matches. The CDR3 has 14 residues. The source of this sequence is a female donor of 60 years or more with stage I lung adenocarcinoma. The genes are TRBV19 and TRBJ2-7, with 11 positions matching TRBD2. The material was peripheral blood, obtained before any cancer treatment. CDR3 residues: CASKGLAGGYEQYF. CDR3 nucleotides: TGTGCCAGTAAAGGGCTAGCGGGAGGATACGAGCAGTACTTC.